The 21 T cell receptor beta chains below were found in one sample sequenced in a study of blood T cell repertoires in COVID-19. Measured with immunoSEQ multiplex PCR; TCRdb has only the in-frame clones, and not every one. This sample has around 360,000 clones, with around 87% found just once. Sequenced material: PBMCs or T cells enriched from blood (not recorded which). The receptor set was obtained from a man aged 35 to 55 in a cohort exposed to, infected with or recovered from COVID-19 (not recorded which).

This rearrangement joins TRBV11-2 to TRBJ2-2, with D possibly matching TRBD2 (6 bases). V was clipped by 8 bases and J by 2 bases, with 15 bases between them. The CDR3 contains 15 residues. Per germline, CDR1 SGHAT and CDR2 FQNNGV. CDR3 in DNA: TGTGCCAGCTCGGAGGGAAGCACTAACACCGGGGAGCTGTTTTTT. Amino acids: CASSEGSTNTGELFF. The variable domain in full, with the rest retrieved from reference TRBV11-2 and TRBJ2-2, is EAGVAQSPRYKIIEKRQSVAFWCNPISGHATLYWYQQILGQGPKLLIQFQNNGVVDDSQLPKDRFSAERLKGVDSTLKIQPAKLEDSAVYLCASSEGSTNTGELFFGEGSRLTVL.

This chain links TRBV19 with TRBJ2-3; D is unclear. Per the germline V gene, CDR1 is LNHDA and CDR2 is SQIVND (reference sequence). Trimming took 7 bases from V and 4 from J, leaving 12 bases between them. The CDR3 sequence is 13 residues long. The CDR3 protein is CASMRGAPDTQYF. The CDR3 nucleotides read TGTGCCAGTATGCGAGGAGCCCCAGATACGCAGTATTTT. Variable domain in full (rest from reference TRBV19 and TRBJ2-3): DGGITQSPKYLFRKEGQNVTLSCEQNLNHDAMYWYRQDPGQGLRLIYYSQIVNDFQKGDIAEGYSVSREKKESFPLTVTSAQKNPTAFYLCASMRGAPDTQYFGPGTRLTVL.

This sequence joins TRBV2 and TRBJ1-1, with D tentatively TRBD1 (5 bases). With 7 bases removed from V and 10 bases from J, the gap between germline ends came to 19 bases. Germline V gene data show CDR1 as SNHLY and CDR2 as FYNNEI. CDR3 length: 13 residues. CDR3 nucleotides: TGTGCCAGCATCGACGGGGGGATTGATCCAGCTTTCTTT. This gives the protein CASIDGGIDPAFF.

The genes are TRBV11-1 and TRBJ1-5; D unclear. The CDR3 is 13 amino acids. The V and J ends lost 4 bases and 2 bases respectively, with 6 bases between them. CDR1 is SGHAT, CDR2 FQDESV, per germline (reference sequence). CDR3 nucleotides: TGTGCCAGCAGCTACGGGGGCAATCAGCCCCAGCATTTT. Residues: CASSYGGNQPQHF.

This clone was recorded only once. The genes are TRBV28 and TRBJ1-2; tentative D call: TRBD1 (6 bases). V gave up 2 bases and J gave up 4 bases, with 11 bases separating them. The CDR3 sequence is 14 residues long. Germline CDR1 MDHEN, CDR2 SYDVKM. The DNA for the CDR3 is TGTGCCAGCAGTTTACGGACAGAGATCTATGGCTACACCTTC. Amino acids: CASSLRTEIYGYTF.

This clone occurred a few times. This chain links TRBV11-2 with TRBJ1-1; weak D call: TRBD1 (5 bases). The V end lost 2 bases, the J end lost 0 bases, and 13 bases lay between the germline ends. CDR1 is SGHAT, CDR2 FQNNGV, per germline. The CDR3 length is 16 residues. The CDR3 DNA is TGTGCCAGCAGCTTATCGGCAGGGTTTATGAACACTGAAGCTTTCTTT. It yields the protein CASSLSAGFMNTEAFF.

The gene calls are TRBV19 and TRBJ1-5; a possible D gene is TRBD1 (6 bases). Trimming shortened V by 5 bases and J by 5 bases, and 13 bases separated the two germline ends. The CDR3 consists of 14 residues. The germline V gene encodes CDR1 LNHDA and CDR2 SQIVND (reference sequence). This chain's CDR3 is CASSPGQSYQPQHF. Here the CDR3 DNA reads TGTGCCAGTAGTCCAGGACAGAGTTATCAGCCCCAGCATTTT.

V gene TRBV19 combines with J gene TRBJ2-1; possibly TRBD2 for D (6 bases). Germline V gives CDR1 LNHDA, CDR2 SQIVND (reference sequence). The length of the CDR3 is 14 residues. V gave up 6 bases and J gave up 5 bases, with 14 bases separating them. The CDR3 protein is CASSPRGTHNEQFF. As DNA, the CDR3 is TGTGCCAGTAGCCCGCGCGGGACCCACAATGAGCAGTTCTTC.

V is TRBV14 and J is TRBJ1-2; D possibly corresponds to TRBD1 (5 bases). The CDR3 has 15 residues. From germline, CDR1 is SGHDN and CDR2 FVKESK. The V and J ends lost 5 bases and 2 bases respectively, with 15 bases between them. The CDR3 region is CASSNTGTTNYGYTF. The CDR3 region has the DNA TGTGCCAGCAGCAACACAGGTACGACGAACTATGGCTACACCTTC.

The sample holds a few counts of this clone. Here the CDR3 reads CASSQAGRASGKGTQYF. The CDR3 DNA reads as TGTGCCAGCAGCCAAGCTGGTCGGGCTAGCGGGAAGGGGACCCAGTACTTC. This chain uses TRBV3-1 (or the pseudogene TRBV3-2) with TRBJ2-5; 9 bases are a match to TRBD2. Germline CDR1 reads LGHDT; CDR2 reads YNNKEL (reference sequence). The CDR3 spans 17 residues. Trimming at V came to 1 base and at J to 7 bases, leaving 13 bases not matched to a gene.

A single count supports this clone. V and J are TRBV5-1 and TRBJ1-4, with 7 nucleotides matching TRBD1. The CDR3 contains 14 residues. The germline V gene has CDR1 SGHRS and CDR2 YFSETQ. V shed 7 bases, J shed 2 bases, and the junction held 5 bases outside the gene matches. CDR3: CASRLQGTNEKLFF. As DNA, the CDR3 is TGCGCCAGCCGACTACAGGGGACTAATGAAAAACTGTTTTTT.

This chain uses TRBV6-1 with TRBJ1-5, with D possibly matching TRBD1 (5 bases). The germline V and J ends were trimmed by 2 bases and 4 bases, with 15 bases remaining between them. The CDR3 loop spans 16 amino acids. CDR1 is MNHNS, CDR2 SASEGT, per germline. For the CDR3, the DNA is TGTGCCAGCAGTGAAATGGGGGGACTAAGTAATCAGCCCCAGCATTTT. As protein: CASSEMGGLSNQPQHF.

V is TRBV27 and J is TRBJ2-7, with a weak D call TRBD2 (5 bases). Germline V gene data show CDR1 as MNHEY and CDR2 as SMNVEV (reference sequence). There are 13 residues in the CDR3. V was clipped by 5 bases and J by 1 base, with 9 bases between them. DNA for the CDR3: TGTGCCAGCAGTATAACGGGGTCCTACGAGCAGTACTTC. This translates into CASSITGSYEQYF.

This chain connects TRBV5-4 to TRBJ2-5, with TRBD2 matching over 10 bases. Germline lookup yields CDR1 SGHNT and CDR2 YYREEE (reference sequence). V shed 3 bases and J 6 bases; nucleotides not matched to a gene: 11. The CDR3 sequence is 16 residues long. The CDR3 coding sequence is TGTGCCAGCAGCTCCGGTGGAGCGGGAGGGCAGAAGACCCAGTACTTC. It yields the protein CASSSGGAGGQKTQYF.

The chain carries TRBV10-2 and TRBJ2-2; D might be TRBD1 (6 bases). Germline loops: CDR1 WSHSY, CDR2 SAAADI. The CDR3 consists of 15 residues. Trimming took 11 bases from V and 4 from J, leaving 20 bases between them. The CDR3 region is CAAKQGVMRTGELFF. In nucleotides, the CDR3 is TGCGCCGCCAAACAGGGAGTTATGCGCACCGGGGAGCTGTTTTTT.

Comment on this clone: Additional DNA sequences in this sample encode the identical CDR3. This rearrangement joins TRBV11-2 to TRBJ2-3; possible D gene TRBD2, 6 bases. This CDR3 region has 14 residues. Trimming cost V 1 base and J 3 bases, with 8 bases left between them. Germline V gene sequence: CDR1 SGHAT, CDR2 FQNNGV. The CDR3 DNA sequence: TGTGCCAGCAGCTTAGCGGGAGCTACAGATACGCAGTATTTT. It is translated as CASSLAGATDTQYF.

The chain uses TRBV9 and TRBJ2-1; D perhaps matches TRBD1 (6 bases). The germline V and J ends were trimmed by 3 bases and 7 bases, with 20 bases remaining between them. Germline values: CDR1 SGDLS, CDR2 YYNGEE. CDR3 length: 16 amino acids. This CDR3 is CASSDLWGTNGNEQFF. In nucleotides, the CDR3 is TGTGCCAGCAGCGACCTATGGGGGACAAACGGTAATGAGCAGTTCTTC.

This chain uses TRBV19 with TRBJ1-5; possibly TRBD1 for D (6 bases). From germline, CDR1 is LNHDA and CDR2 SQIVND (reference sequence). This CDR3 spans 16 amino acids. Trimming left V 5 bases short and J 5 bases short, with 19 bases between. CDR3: CASSSSTGLYDQPQHF. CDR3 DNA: TGTGCCAGTAGTTCTTCGACAGGCCTATATGATCAGCCCCAGCATTTT.

The CDR3 nucleotides read TGTGCCAGCACGGGGGTTAGCGGGAGTATTTCCTACGAGCAGTACTTC. As protein: CASTGVSGSISYEQYF. This chain uses TRBV3-1 (or the pseudogene TRBV3-2) with TRBJ2-7; 9 positions agree with TRBD2. Germline V CDR1 and CDR2: LGHDT, YNNKEL (reference sequence). V trimming: 7 bases; J trimming: 1 base; junction bases outside the gene matches: 11. This CDR3 spans 16 amino acids.

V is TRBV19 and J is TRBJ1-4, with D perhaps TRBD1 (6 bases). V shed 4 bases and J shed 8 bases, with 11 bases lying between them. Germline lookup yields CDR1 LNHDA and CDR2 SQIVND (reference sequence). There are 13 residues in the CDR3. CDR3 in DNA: TGTGCCAGTAGTAGGACAGTCTCGGAAAAACTGTTTTTT. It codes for CASSRTVSEKLFF.

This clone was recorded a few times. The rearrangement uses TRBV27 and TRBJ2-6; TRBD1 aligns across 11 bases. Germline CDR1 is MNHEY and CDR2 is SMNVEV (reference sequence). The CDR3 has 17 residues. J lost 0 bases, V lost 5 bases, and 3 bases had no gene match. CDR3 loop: CASSRGTGGSGANVLTF. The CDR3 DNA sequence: TGTGCCAGCAGTCGCGGGACAGGGGGCTCTGGGGCCAACGTCCTGACTTTC.